These 30 T cell receptor beta chains were all obtained from the same sample, sequenced in a study of blood T cell repertoires in COVID-19. The method was immunoSEQ multiplex PCR; TCRdb's version includes in-frame clones alone and lacks a portion of them. In the table there are about 160,000 clones, roughly 85% of which are singletons. Sequences were obtained from peripheral blood. These receptor sequences come from a human donor with acute or convalescent COVID-19. The donor label of this sample is uncertain.

The V call is TRBV2, the J call TRBJ2-7, with 12 bases identical to TRBD2. Trimming removed 6 bases from V and 6 bases from J; junction bases left unmatched: 6. Germline CDR1 is SNHLY and CDR2 is FYNNEI. The CDR3 is 14 residues long. The CDR3 protein is CASRPWGLAGEQYF. The CDR3 DNA follows: TGTGCCAGCAGACCCTGGGGACTAGCGGGCGAGCAGTACTTC.

The chain carries TRBV28 and TRBJ1-1, with 8 positions matching TRBD1. Germline CDR1 reads MDHEN; CDR2 reads SYDVKM. The CDR3 runs 13 residues. After removal of 8 bases from V and 4 bases from J, the junction contained 6 bases not matched to a gene. CDR3 sequence (DNA): TGTGCCAGCCGGGACAGGTTCGGCACTGAAGCTTTCTTT. Its protein is CASRDRFGTEAFF.

The chain recombines TRBV28 with TRBJ1-5; TRBD1 might be the D (6 bases). Germline V gene data show CDR1 as MDHEN and CDR2 as SYDVKM. CDR3 length: 14 residues. V was cut by 9 bases and J by 2 bases, with 14 bases left in between. The DNA of the CDR3 is TGTGCCAGTACAGGGTCTTCTGGCAATCAGCCCCAGCATTTT. This gives the protein CASTGSSGNQPQHF.

The chain recombines TRBV6-5 with TRBJ1-3; D perhaps matches TRBD1 (6 bases). V lost 6 bases and J lost 2, with 11 bases in between. CDR3 length: 14 residues. In germline, CDR1 is MNHEY, CDR2 SVGAGI. The CDR3 nucleotides are TGTGCCAGCAGCAGCGGACAGCCTGGAAACACCATATATTTT. Its protein product is CASSSGQPGNTIYF.

V usage is TRBV19 and J usage is TRBJ1-5; D is perhaps TRBD1 (6 bases). Germline CDR1 reads LNHDA; CDR2 reads SQIVND (reference sequence). The CDR3 has 19 residues. The V and J ends lost 7 bases and 0 bases respectively, with 25 bases between them. CDR3 loop: CASKPRSNRQDHSNQPQHF. In nucleotides, the CDR3 is TGTGCCAGTAAACCTCGATCCAACCGACAGGATCATAGCAATCAGCCCCAGCATTTT.

This clone was counted only a few times. The chain employs TRBV19 and TRBJ1-4, with a weak D call TRBD1 (5 bases). Germline lookup yields CDR1 LNHDA and CDR2 SQIVND (reference sequence). This CDR3 contains 14 residues. Trimming removed 7 bases at V and 7 bases at J, with 16 bases between. In DNA, the CDR3 is TGTGCCAGTACCTCGTGGCAGGGTAGTGAAAAACTGTTTTTT. As protein: CASTSWQGSEKLFF.

This clone was recorded many times. The chain joins TRBV24-1 to TRBJ1-1; D is possibly TRBD1 (6 bases). Between the trimmed V and J ends, which lost 2 bases and 0 bases, there was a span of 12 bases. The CDR3 spans 16 residues. CDR1 and CDR2 (germline): KGHDR, SFDVKD. In nucleotides, the CDR3 is TGTGCCACCAGTGATTCCCGTACAGGGATGAACACTGAAGCTTTCTTT. Translation gives CATSDSRTGMNTEAFF.

This clone was counted only a few times. The genes are TRBV10-1 and TRBJ2-2; TRBD1 might be the D (5 bases). In germline, CDR1 is WNHNN, CDR2 SYGVQD (reference sequence). Trimming left V 6 bases short and J 6 bases short, with 5 bases between. The CDR3 extends over 11 amino acids. This chain's CDR3 is CASRGAGELFF. The CDR3, as DNA: TGCGCCAGCAGAGGGGCCGGGGAGCTGTTTTTT.

This chain uses TRBV7-8 with TRBJ1-1, with D maybe TRBD1 (5 bases). CDR1 is SGHVS and CDR2 is FQNEAQ in the germline V gene. The CDR3 spans 15 residues. V lost 2 bases and J 0 bases, leaving 10 bases between the germline ends. The CDR3 DNA reads as TGTGCCAGCAGCTTAAGGGGTTCAATGAACACTGAAGCTTTCTTT. It specifies CASSLRGSMNTEAFF.

The CDR3 DNA reads TGTGCTAGTGGTTTGGGACAGGGGGGCAATCAGCCCCAGCATTTT. Its translation: CASGLGQGGNQPQHF. V is TRBV12-5 and J is TRBJ1-5, with TRBD1 identical over 9 bases. With 1 base clipped from V and 2 bases from J, the junction kept 0 bases outside the gene matches. The CDR3 spans 15 residues. Germline lookup yields CDR1 LGHNT and CDR2 FRNRAP.

This chain joins TRBV29-1 and TRBJ1-2; TRBD1 agrees at 9 bases. The ends lost 4 bases at V and 1 base at J; junction bases unmatched: 7. Germline V gene lookup returns CDR1 SQVTM and CDR2 ANQGSEA. CDR3 length: 15 residues. The CDR3 protein is CSVALRDRVNYGYTF. The CDR3 DNA sequence: TGCAGCGTTGCCCTCCGGGACAGGGTTAACTATGGCTACACCTTC.

The chain links TRBV4-2 to TRBJ1-1, with D hard to call. Germline CDR1 is LGHNA and CDR2 is YNFKEQ. Trimming took off 4 bases at V and 5 bases at J, with 14 bases between the two ends. The CDR3 is 14 residues long. Here the CDR3 DNA reads TGTGCCAGCAGCCTGAAGGAGGGAGGGACTGAAGCTTTCTTT. Its protein is CASSLKEGGTEAFF.

This sequence joins TRBV9 and TRBJ1-3; a weak D match, TRBD1 (5 bases). The germline CDR1 and CDR2 sequences are SGDLS and YYNGEE. V gave up 4 bases and J gave up 7 bases, with 24 bases separating them. CDR3 length: 17 amino acids. The CDR3 DNA follows: TGTGCCAGCAGCACTAATACAGGCTCCATAAACGGGAACACCATATATTTT. Amino acids: CASSTNTGSINGNTIYF.

The chain's CDR3 is CASSRTGARNYGYTF. The CDR3, as DNA: TGTGCCAGCAGTCGAACAGGGGCCAGGAACTATGGCTACACCTTC. This chain connects TRBV27 to TRBJ1-2; 7 bases are shared with TRBD1. CDR1 MNHEY and CDR2 SMNVEV come from the germline V gene (reference sequence). The length of the CDR3 is 15 residues. Trimming at V came to 5 bases and at J to 2 bases, leaving 8 bases not matched to a gene.

V gene TRBV3-1 (or the pseudogene TRBV3-2) combines with J gene TRBJ2-5; 9 bases are shared with TRBD1. Germline CDR1 LGHDT, CDR2 YNNKEL (reference sequence). This CDR3 comprises 15 residues. After removal of 2 bases from V and 5 bases from J, the junction contained 6 bases not matched to a gene. The CDR3 here is CASSQIGTGRETQYF. The CDR3 DNA sequence: TGTGCCAGCAGCCAAATCGGGACAGGGAGGGAGACCCAGTACTTC.

The chain carries TRBV15 and TRBJ2-7; a weak D match, TRBD1 (5 bases). The CDR3 is 15 amino acids. V lost 0 bases and J 7 bases, leaving 16 bases between the germline ends. The germline gives CDR1 LNHNV, CDR2 YYDKDF (reference sequence). CDR3 sequence: CATSRDLAGLEEQYF. The CDR3 DNA sequence: TGTGCCACCAGCAGAGATCTGGCAGGGCTAGAAGAGCAGTACTTC.

This sequence joins TRBV3-1 (or the pseudogene TRBV3-2) and TRBJ1-6; D is perhaps TRBD1 (5 bases). Germline V lookup: CDR1 LGHDT, CDR2 YNNKEL (reference sequence). The length of the CDR3 is 16 residues. V was trimmed by 3 bases and J by 0 bases, leaving 9 bases between them. The CDR3 coding sequence is TGTGCCAGCAGCCACAGGGCGAGCTCCTATAATTCACCCCTCCACTTT. Protein product: CASSHRASSYNSPLHF.

The V and J genes are TRBV28 and TRBJ1-2, with D uncertain. The CDR3 sequence is 13 residues long. V was shortened by 7 bases and J by 8 bases, with 17 bases between the two germline ends. Germline V gene data show CDR1 as MDHEN and CDR2 as SYDVKM. Here the CDR3 DNA reads TGTGCCAGCACTCTCAGCCGGAGGCACGGCTACACCTTC. Translated: CASTLSRRHGYTF.

There are a few counts of this clone. The CDR3 region is CASSQDRGRLYGYTF. The CDR3 DNA follows: TGCGCCAGCAGCCAAGATCGAGGGCGCTTGTATGGCTACACCTTC. The chain employs TRBV4-1 and TRBJ1-2; no clear D gene. Trimming removed 0 bases at V and 5 bases at J, with 13 bases between. CDR3 length: 15 residues. Germline loops: CDR1 MGHRA, CDR2 YSYEKL.

The chain joins TRBV15 to TRBJ2-7; possibly TRBD1 for D (6 bases). The CDR3 has 17 residues. Germline V gives CDR1 LNHNV, CDR2 YYDKDF (reference sequence). The germline V and J ends were trimmed by 0 bases and 2 bases, with 17 bases remaining between them. Here the CDR3 reads CATSRDGGGSLTYEQYF. DNA for the CDR3: TGTGCCACCAGCAGAGACGGTGGGGGCAGCCTTACCTACGAGCAGTACTTC. Full variable domain (missing parts from reference TRBV15 and TRBJ2-7): DAMVIQNPRYQVTQFGKPVTLSCSQTLNHNVMYWYQQKSSQAPKLLFHYYDKDFNNEADTPDNFQSRRPNTSFCFLDIRSPGLGDTAMYLCATSRDGGGSLTYEQYFGPGTRLTVT.

The chain couples TRBV6-5 to TRBJ1-2, with D tentatively TRBD1 (6 bases). The CDR3 spans 13 residues. V lost 7 bases, J lost 3 bases, and 12 bases lay in between. Germline V lookup: CDR1 MNHEY, CDR2 SVGAGI. The CDR3 DNA follows: TGTGCCAGCAATAAACAGGGAGACTATGGCTACACCTTC. Translating it yields CASNKQGDYGYTF.

The genes are TRBV7-2 and TRBJ2-4, with TRBD2 identical over 7 bases. The germline V gene encodes CDR1 SGHTA and CDR2 FQGNSA. The CDR3 is made up of 15 amino acids. V gave up 5 bases and J gave up 6 bases; unmatched junction bases: 10. CDR3 amino acids: CASSRGGEKRNIQYF. The CDR3 bases are TGTGCCAGCAGCCGTGGGGGGGAGAAGAGAAACATTCAGTACTTC.

The rearrangement joins TRBV11-2 to TRBJ1-2; a possible D gene is TRBD1 (5 bases). Per the germline V gene, CDR1 is SGHAT and CDR2 is FQNNGV. V lost 2 bases and J lost 4, with 14 bases in between. The CDR3 contains 15 residues. CDR3 sequence: CASSLSRVEPYGYTF. CDR3 nucleotides: TGTGCCAGCAGCTTAAGCAGGGTGGAGCCCTATGGCTACACCTTC.

J is TRBJ1-6 and V is TRBV30; 8 bases agree with TRBD1. The CDR3 sequence is 15 residues long. The V and J ends lost 2 bases and 6 bases, in that order; junction bases with no gene match: 6. The germline V gene has CDR1 GTSNPN and CDR2 SVGIG (reference sequence). The CDR3 bases are TGTGCCTGGAGTCAGAACAGGGGGGGTAATTCACCCCTCCACTTT. As protein: CAWSQNRGGNSPLHF.

The chain carries TRBV5-4 and TRBJ2-2; 8 bases agree with TRBD2. The junction had 5 bases not matched to a gene; V was cut back by 4 bases and J by 3 bases. There are 15 residues in the CDR3. The V gene's germline CDR1 is SGHNT and CDR2 YYREEE (reference sequence). The CDR3 loop reads CASSTGGDHTGELFF. CDR3 nucleotide sequence: TGTGCCAGCAGCACCGGGGGGGATCACACCGGGGAGCTGTTTTTT.

This clone has only one observation. The chain carries TRBV27 and TRBJ1-1, with TRBD1 identical over 7 bases. The CDR3 consists of 14 residues. J was trimmed by 4 bases and V by 6 bases; bases with no gene match: 8. Germline CDR1 reads MNHEY; CDR2 reads SMNVEV (reference sequence). CDR3 DNA: TGTGCCAGCAGCAGGGGACAGTGGGGCACTGAAGCTTTCTTT. It translates to CASSRGQWGTEAFF.

The chain links TRBV5-4 to TRBJ1-1; D remains ambiguous. The CDR3 is 14 residues long. V was clipped by 0 bases and J by 1 base, with 7 bases between them. The germline V gene encodes CDR1 SGHNT and CDR2 YYREEE (reference sequence). The CDR3 here is CASSLGGGNTEAFF. CDR3 DNA: TGTGCCAGCAGCTTGGGGGGAGGGAACACTGAAGCTTTCTTT.

This chain uses TRBV2 with TRBJ2-5, with TRBD1 matching over 7 bases. V was pared by 6 bases and J by 2 bases, with 3 bases of the junction left unmatched. Germline CDR1 is SNHLY and CDR2 is FYNNEI. There are 13 residues in the CDR3. CDR3 DNA sequence: TGTGCCAGCAGGGGGACAGATCAAGAGACCCAGTACTTC. It encodes CASRGTDQETQYF.

The count of this clone is one. The chain recombines TRBV10-3 with TRBJ1-1, with 10 bases identical to TRBD1. V lost 0 bases to trimming and J lost 3 bases; unmatched junction nucleotides: 7. CDR3 length: 17 residues. CDR1 and CDR2 from the germline V gene are ENHRY and SYGVKD. CDR3 sequence (DNA): TGTGCCATCAGTGAGTCGACAGGGGGCGGTAGGGACACTGAAGCTTTCTTT. The encoded protein is CAISESTGGGRDTEAFF.

The V and J genes are TRBV7-9 and TRBJ1-4; 7 bases align to TRBD1. The junction had 9 bases not matched to a gene; V was cut back by 4 bases and J by 7 bases. The germline V gene encodes CDR1 SEHNR and CDR2 FQNEAQ (reference sequence). This CDR3 contains 15 residues. The CDR3 spells CASSSQGDGAEKLFF. DNA of the CDR3: TGTGCCAGCAGCTCCCAGGGGGACGGAGCTGAAAAACTGTTTTTT.